The clone carrying this T cell receptor beta chain was seen more than once but under ten times. Its specificity is unknown. The data originate from a study of beta chain features in type 1 diabetes. Study-wide findings and caveats: For type 1 diabetes patients, VDJ junctions showed fewer insertions and more deletions. Compared to healthy donors, patients appeared to have naive, central memory and Treg TCRB repertoires that were more alike. When Type 1 diabetes patients were examined, their TCRB CDR3s proved moderately but significantly shorter in all four CD4+ subsets.

A CD45RO/CCR7/CD25/CD127/CD95/CD27 panel sorted naive, central memory, regulatory and stem cell-like memory CD4+ cells. With 0 bases removed from V and 9 bases from J, the gap between germline ends came to 14 bases. This CDR3 is 13 amino acids long. Looked up from germline, CDR1 is GTSNPN and CDR2 is SVGIG (reference sequence). Expressed TCRB transcripts got sequenced, as all isolated RNA was reverse transcribed. Approximately 4 million reads on average were seen across naive, central memory and regulatory T cell samples. TCRdb's copy holds only in-frame clones and misses some; the assay was immunoSEQ multiplex PCR. Among approximately 730,000 clones listed, 13% were seen once.

This receptor was obtained from a man in his late teens or twenties with type 1 diabetes. The chain is built from TRBV30 and TRBJ2-5, with D perhaps matching TRBD2 (7 bases). Sample: naive CD4+ T cells from blood. Written as DNA, the CDR3 is TGTGCCTGGAGTGTACGGGGGGCGCAGGCCCAGTACTTC. This codes for CAWSVRGAQAQYF.